This TCR beta chain was sequenced for a study of TIL therapy for anti-PD-1-resistant metastatic lung cancer. The wider study: By whole-exome sequencing, median non-synonymous tumor mutation burden was under 1.9 mutations per megabase.

Study-wide results and caveats: TIL clonotype persistence in blood showed no apparent association with response.

This clone was recorded once. Antigen specificity is unknown. Sequencing used immunoSEQ v3. Only in-frame clones appear in the TCRdb table, and some are missing; sequencing was by immunoSEQ multiplex PCR. Of about 21,000 clones in the sample, 70% to 80% were seen once. Time point given: pre-treatment sample, taken before nivolumab and TIL therapy. Stage 4 NSCLC adults joined between October 2017 and 2020. V lost 5 bases, J lost 8 bases, and 8 bases stayed unmatched. Germline CDR1 and CDR2: SEHNR and FQNEAQ (reference sequence). The CDR3 totals 13 residues. This sequence joins TRBV7-9 and TRBJ2-7; 8 bases are a match to TRBD1. Sequenced material: blood, taken at baseline. This receptor was taken from a person aged 25 to 80 with non-small cell lung cancer. CDR3 amino acids: CASSPRTGNKQYV. Here the CDR3 DNA reads TGTGCCAGCAGCCCTAGGACAGGGAACAAGCAGTACGTC.